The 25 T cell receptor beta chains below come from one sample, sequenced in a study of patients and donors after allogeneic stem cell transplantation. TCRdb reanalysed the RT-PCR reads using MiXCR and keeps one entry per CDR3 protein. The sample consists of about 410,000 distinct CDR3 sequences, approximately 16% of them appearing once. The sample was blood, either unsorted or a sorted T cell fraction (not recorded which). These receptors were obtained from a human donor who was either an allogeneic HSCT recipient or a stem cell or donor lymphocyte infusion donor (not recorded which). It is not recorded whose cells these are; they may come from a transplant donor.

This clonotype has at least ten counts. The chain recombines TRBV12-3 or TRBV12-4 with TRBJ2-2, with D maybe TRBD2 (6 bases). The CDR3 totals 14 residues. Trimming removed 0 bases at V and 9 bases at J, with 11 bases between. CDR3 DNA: TGTGCCAGCAGTTTAGCGGCGGGGTACCGGGAGCTGTTTTTT. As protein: CASSLAAGYRELFF.

CDR3 in amino acids: CAISESMPGAYNEQFF. The CDR3 coding sequence is TGTGCCATCAGTGAGTCGATGCCAGGGGCTTACAATGAGCAGTTCTTC. This chain uses TRBV10-3 with TRBJ2-1; perhaps TRBD1 as D (6 bases). Germline V gene sequence: CDR1 ENHRY, CDR2 SYGVKD. Deletions cut 0 bases from V and 4 bases from J, with 13 bases between. The CDR3 covers 16 residues.

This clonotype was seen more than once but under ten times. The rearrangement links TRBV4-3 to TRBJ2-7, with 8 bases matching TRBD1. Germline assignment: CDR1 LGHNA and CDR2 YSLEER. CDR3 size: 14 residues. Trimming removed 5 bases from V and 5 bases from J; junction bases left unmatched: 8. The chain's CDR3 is CASSTRQGSDEQYF. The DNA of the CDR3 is TGCGCCAGCAGCACCAGACAGGGGTCGGACGAGCAGTACTTC.

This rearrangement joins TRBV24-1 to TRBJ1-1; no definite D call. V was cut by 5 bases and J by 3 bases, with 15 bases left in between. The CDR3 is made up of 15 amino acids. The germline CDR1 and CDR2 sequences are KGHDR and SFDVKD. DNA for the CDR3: TGTGCCACCAGTGGGTCCGGGCCTAGGGACACTGAAGCTTTCTTT. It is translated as CATSGSGPRDTEAFF.

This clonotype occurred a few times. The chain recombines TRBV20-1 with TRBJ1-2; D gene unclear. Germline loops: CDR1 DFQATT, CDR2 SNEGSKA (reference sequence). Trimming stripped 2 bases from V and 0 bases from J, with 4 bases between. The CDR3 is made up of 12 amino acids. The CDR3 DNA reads TGCAGTGCTAGAACCACTAACTATGGCTACACCTTC. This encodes CSARTTNYGYTF.

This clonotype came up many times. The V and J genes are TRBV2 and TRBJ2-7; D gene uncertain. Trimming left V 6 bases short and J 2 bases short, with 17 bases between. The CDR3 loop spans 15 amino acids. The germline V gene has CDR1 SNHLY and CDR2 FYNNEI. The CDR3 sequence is CASRLGQAPAYEQYF. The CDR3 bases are TGTGCCAGCAGACTCGGGCAGGCCCCTGCCTACGAGCAGTACTTC.

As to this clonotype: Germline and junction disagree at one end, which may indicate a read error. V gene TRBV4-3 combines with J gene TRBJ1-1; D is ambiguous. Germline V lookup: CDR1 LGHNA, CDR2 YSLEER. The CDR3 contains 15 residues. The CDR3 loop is CASSQDGGLKTEAFF. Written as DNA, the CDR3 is TGCGCCAGCAGCCAAGACGGAGGGCTGAAAACTGAAGCTTTCTTT.

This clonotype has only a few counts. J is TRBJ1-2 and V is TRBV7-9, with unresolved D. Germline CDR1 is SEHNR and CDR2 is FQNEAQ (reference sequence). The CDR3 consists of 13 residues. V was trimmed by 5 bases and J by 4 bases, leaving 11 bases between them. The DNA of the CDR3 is TGTGCCAGCAGCCCACAGCGGGCCTATGGCTACACCTTC. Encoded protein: CASSPQRAYGYTF.

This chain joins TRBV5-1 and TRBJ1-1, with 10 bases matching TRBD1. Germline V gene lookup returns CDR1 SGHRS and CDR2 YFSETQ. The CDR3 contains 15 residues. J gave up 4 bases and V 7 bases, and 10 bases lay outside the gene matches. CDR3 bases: TGCGCCAGCGCGACAGGGGGCGCCTCGGGCACTGAAGCTTTCTTT. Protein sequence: CASATGGASGTEAFF.

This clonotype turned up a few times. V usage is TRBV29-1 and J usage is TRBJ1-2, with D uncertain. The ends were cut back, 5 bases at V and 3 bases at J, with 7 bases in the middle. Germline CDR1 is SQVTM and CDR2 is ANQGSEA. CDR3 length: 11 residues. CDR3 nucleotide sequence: TGCAGCGTTTCATGGTACTATGGCTACACCTTC. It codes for CSVSWYYGYTF.

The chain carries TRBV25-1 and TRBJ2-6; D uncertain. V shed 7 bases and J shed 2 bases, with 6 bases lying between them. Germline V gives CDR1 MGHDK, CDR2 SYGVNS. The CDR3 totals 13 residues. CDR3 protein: CASIQPGANVLTF. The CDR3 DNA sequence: TGTGCCAGCATTCAGCCTGGGGCCAACGTCCTGACTTTC.

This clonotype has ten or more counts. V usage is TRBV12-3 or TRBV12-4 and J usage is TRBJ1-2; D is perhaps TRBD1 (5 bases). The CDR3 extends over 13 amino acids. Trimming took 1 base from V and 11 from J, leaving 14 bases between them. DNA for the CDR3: TGTGCCAGCAGTTTAGAGTGGGACCTCCGGTACACCTTC. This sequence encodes CASSLEWDLRYTF.

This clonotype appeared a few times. The CDR3 loop is CASSRTSGGTRTDTQYF. The DNA of the CDR3 is TGTGCCAGCAGCCGGACCAGCGGGGGGACTCGCACAGATACGCAGTATTTT. This chain joins TRBV13 and TRBJ2-3, with 9 bases that match TRBD2. V lost 5 bases, J lost 1 base, and 10 bases stayed unmatched. Germline assignment: CDR1 PRHDT and CDR2 FYEKMQ (reference sequence). The CDR3 has 17 amino acids.

This CDR3 reads CASSHKRRGSYNEQFF. Here the CDR3 DNA reads TGTGCCAGCAGCCACAAGAGGAGGGGATCCTACAATGAGCAGTTCTTC. This sequence joins TRBV4-2 and TRBJ2-1; perhaps TRBD2 as D (6 bases). V was pared by 3 bases and J by 1 base, with 13 bases between. Germline V gives CDR1 LGHNA, CDR2 YNFKEQ. This CDR3 spans 16 amino acids.

The CDR3 reads CSAQTEGETQYF. For the CDR3, the DNA is TGCAGTGCTCAGACTGAGGGGGAGACCCAGTACTTC. This chain connects TRBV20-1 to TRBJ2-5, with D possibly being TRBD1 or TRBD2 (5 bases each). CDR1 is DFQATT and CDR2 is SNEGSKA in the germline V gene (reference sequence). V was shortened by 5 bases and J by 5 bases, with 12 bases between the two germline ends. The CDR3 contains 12 residues.

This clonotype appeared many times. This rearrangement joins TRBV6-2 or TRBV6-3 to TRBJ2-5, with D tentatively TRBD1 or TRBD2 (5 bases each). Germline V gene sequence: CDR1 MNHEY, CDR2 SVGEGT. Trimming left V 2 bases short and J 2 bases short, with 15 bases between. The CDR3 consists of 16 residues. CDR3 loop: CASSYGGALRQETQYF. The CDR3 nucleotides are TGTGCCAGCAGTTACGGGGGAGCCCTCCGTCAAGAGACCCAGTACTTC.

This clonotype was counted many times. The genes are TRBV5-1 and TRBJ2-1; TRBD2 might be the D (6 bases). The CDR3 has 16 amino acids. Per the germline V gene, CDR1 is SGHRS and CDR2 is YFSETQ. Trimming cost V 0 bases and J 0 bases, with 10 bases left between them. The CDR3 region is CASSLVGGSSYNEQFF. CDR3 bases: TGCGCCAGCAGCTTGGTCGGGGGAAGCTCCTACAATGAGCAGTTCTTC.

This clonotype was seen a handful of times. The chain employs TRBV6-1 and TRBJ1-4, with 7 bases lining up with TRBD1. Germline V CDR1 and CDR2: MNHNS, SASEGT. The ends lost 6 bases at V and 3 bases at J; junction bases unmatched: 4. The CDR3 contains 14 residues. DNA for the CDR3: TGTGCCAGCAGGGAGGGGACAGCTAATGAAAAACTGTTTTTT. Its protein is CASREGTANEKLFF.

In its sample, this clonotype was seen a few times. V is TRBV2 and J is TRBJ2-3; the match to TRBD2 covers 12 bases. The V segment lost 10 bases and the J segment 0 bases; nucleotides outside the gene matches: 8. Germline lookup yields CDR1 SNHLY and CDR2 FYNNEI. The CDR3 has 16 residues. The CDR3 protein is CANHRGTSGSTDTQYF. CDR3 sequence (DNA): TGTGCCAACCACCGCGGGACTAGCGGGAGCACAGATACGCAGTATTTT.

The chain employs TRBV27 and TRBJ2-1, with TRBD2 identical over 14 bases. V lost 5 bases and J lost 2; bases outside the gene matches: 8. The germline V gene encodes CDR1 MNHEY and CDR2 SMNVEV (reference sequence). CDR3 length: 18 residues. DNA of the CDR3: TGTGCCAGCAGTCAATTCTTGACTAGCGGGAGGGCCTACAATGAGCAGTTCTTC. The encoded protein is CASSQFLTSGRAYNEQFF.

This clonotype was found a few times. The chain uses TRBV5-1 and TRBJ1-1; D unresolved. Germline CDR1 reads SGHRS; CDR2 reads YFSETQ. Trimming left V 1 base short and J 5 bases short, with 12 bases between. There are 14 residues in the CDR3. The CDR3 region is CASSLPGGLTEAFF. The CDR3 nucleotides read TGCGCCAGCAGCTTGCCCGGAGGGTTGACTGAAGCTTTCTTT. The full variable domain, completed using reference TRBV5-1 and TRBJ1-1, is KAGVTQTPRYLIKTRGQQVTLSCSPISGHRSVSWYQQTPGQGLQFLFEYFSETQRNKGNFPGRFSGRQFSNSRSEMNVSTLELGDSALYLCASSLPGGLTEAFFGQGTRLTVV.

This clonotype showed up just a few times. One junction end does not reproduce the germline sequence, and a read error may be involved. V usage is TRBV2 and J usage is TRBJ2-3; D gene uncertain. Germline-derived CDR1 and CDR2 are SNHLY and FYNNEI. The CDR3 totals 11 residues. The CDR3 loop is CASNSRDTQYF. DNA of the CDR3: TGTGCCAGCAACAGCAGAGATACGCAGTATTTT.

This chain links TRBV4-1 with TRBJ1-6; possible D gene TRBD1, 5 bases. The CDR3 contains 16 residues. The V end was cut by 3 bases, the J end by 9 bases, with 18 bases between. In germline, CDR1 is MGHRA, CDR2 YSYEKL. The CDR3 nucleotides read TGCGCCAGCAGCCATCCCCGAGCCGGGGGGACTTCACCCCTCCACTTT. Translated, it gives CASSHPRAGGTSPLHF.

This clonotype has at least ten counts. The CDR3 sequence is CASSQVLAGGRSTQYF. The CDR3 DNA follows: TGCGCCAGCAGCCAAGTACTAGCGGGGGGGCGAAGCACGCAGTATTTT. This sequence joins TRBV4-1 and TRBJ2-3; TRBD2 matches at 13 bases. There are 16 residues in the CDR3. Germline CDR1 is MGHRA and CDR2 is YSYEKL. V lost 1 base and J lost 9; bases outside the gene matches: 7.

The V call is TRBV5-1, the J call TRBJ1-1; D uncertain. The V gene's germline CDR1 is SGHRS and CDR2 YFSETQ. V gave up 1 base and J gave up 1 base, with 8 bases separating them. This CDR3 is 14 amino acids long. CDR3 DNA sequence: TGCGCCAGCAGCTTGATGGCCGGGAACACTGAAGCTTTCTTT. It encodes CASSLMAGNTEAFF.